This passage covers 28 T cell receptor beta chains from one sample sequenced in a study of OX40 agonist ivuxolimab in advanced cancers. Repertoires were generated with immunoSEQ multiplex PCR, while TCRdb's copy carries only in-frame clones and drops some. The table shows about 59,000 clones, with around 82% occurring only once. This specimen consisted of CD4+ or CD8+ T cells sorted from blood, obtained in a trial of the OX40 agonist ivuxolimab. The receptors stem from an adult with an advanced solid tumor such as melanoma, head and neck, liver or kidney cancer.

This clone has only one observation. The chain links TRBV28 to TRBJ1-1, with D possibly TRBD1 on 6 matching bases. V was shortened by 8 bases and J by 0 bases, with 19 bases between the two germline ends. Germline V gives CDR1 MDHEN, CDR2 SYDVKM. This CDR3 is 16 amino acids long. The CDR3 spells CASGGGGRGMNTEAFF. The CDR3 DNA follows: TGTGCCAGCGGAGGGGGAGGGAGAGGGATGAACACTGAAGCTTTCTTT.

The chain carries TRBV4-1 and TRBJ1-2, with 9 bases matching TRBD1. From germline, CDR1 is MGHRA and CDR2 YSYEKL. This CDR3 spans 11 amino acids. Unmatched junction bases numbered 5, after V lost 10 bases and J lost 8 bases. CDR3 sequence: CATGQGIGYTF. CDR3 DNA: TGCGCCACGGGACAGGGAATAGGCTACACCTTC.

This rearrangement joins TRBV2 to TRBJ1-5; the D gene is possibly TRBD1 (6 bases). The germline V gene encodes CDR1 SNHLY and CDR2 FYNNEI. With 8 bases removed from V and 11 bases from J, the gap between germline ends came to 19 bases. This CDR3 has 13 residues. The DNA of the CDR3 is TGTGCCAGCGGATCGACAGGACCCGAGGCCCAGCATTTT. Residues: CASGSTGPEAQHF.

The chain employs TRBV11-3 and TRBJ1-1; possibly TRBD1 for D (5 bases). Germline V gives CDR1 SGHNT, CDR2 YENEEA. The CDR3 sequence is 14 residues long. Trimming left V 5 bases short and J 3 bases short, with 13 bases between. This CDR3 is CASSHGTEHTEAFF. CDR3 DNA: TGTGCCAGCAGCCATGGGACGGAGCACACTGAAGCTTTCTTT.

The J gene is TRBJ1-2, the V gene TRBV7-9; D uncertain. V lost 7 bases, J lost 0 bases, and 9 bases lay in between. This CDR3 is 13 amino acids long. The germline V gene encodes CDR1 SEHNR and CDR2 FQNEAQ (reference sequence). CDR3 coding DNA: TGTGCCAGCACCCTAGGATCTAACTATGGCTACACCTTC. The encoded protein is CASTLGSNYGYTF.

The V call is TRBV16, the J call TRBJ2-5; 7 bases align to TRBD1. J was trimmed by 1 base and V by 1 base; bases with no gene match: 6. There are 16 residues in the CDR3. Germline CDR1 KGHSY, CDR2 FQNENV. CDR3 sequence (DNA): TGTGCCAGCAGCCAATTAAAGGGGGCGGCCCAAGAGACCCAGTACTTC. Translating it yields CASSQLKGAAQETQYF.

The chain has TRBV19 and TRBJ2-5; possibly TRBD1 or TRBD2 for D (5 bases each). Trimming removed 5 bases from V and 2 bases from J, with 15 bases in between. CDR3 length equals 15 residues. Germline V gene data show CDR1 as LNHDA and CDR2 as SQIVND (reference sequence). CDR3 sequence (DNA): TGTGCCAGTAGTTGGGGGACCCACCCTCAAGAGACCCAGTACTTC. Translated: CASSWGTHPQETQYF.

The V gene is TRBV19, the J gene TRBJ1-2; 7 bases line up with TRBD1. J lost 4 bases, V lost 6 bases, and 5 bases had no gene match. The CDR3 extends over 13 amino acids. Germline values: CDR1 LNHDA, CDR2 SQIVND (reference sequence). The CDR3 reads CASRHRGSYGYTF. CDR3 nucleotide sequence: TGTGCCAGTAGGCACAGGGGCAGCTATGGCTACACCTTC.

This clone was detected once. The chain is built from TRBV30 and TRBJ2-7, with 9 bases matching TRBD2. The ends lost 4 bases at V and 6 bases at J; junction bases unmatched: 10. Germline V CDR1 and CDR2: GTSNPN, SVGIG (reference sequence). The CDR3 consists of 14 residues. CDR3 nucleotide sequence: TGTGCCTGGACCCTTAGCGGGAGATCCCGCGAGCAGTACTTC. The encoded protein is CAWTLSGRSREQYF.

This chain links TRBV18 with TRBJ1-1, with D hard to call. CDR1 and CDR2 from the germline V gene are KGHSH and LQKENI. Between the trimmed V and J ends, which lost 3 bases and 7 bases, there was a span of 9 bases. The CDR3 loop spans 12 amino acids. The DNA of the CDR3 is TGTGCCAGCTCACCCCAACCGGATGAAGCTTTCTTT. This codes for CASSPQPDEAFF.

The J gene is TRBJ2-5, the V gene TRBV5-1, with 7 bases matching TRBD1. The CDR3 sequence is 17 residues long. Germline CDR1 reads SGHRS; CDR2 reads YFSETQ. After removal of 0 bases from V and 3 bases from J, the junction contained 11 bases not matched to a gene. For the CDR3, the DNA is TGCGCCAGCAGCTTGGAAGGGCAGGGGGTTTCTAAAGAGACCCAGTACTTC. It translates to CASSLEGQGVSKETQYF. The whole variable domain, remainder taken from reference TRBV5-1 and TRBJ2-5, is KAGVTQTPRYLIKTRGQQVTLSCSPISGHRSVSWYQQTPGQGLQFLFEYFSETQRNKGNFPGRFSGRQFSNSRSEMNVSTLELGDSALYLCASSLEGQGVSKETQYFGPGTRLLVL.

The CDR3 nucleotides are TGTGCCAGCAGCCCAAGGGACAGGGGGTTGAATGAGCAGTTCTTC. This sequence encodes CASSPRDRGLNEQFF. This chain links TRBV11-3 with TRBJ2-1, with TRBD1 identical over 11 bases. The CDR3 runs 15 residues. Per the germline V gene, CDR1 is SGHNT and CDR2 is YENEEA. V was clipped by 5 bases and J by 7 bases; unmatched bases: 7.

CDR3 in DNA: TGTGCCAGCAGTACACCAACGGGTGGGCAGTTCTTC. Protein: CASSTPTGGQFF. This rearrangement joins TRBV28 to TRBJ2-1; D remains ambiguous. The CDR3 is made up of 12 amino acids. The V gene's germline CDR1 is MDHEN and CDR2 SYDVKM. The V and J ends lost 5 bases and 12 bases respectively, with 14 bases between them.

The chain uses TRBV11-2 and TRBJ1-2; D is uncertain. The CDR3 sequence is 14 residues long. The germline CDR1 and CDR2 sequences are SGHAT and FQNNGV. V lost 0 bases, J lost 7 bases, and 12 bases lay in between. The CDR3 region is CASSLDTSQRGYTF. CDR3 bases: TGTGCCAGCAGCTTAGATACCTCTCAGCGTGGCTACACCTTC.

The chain employs TRBV2 and TRBJ1-1; D ambiguous. V was cut by 5 bases and J by 5 bases, with 12 bases left in between. The germline V gene has CDR1 SNHLY and CDR2 FYNNEI. The CDR3 spans 13 residues. The CDR3 sequence: CASSRVLRTEAFF. The DNA for the CDR3 is TGTGCCAGCAGTCGGGTGTTGAGGACTGAAGCTTTCTTT.

The chain uses TRBV21-1 and TRBJ2-5. TRBV21-1 is given as a pseudogene. The CDR3 loop spans 16 amino acids. The chain's CDR3 is CASSKGDGEKRETQYF. The CDR3, as DNA: TGTGCCAGCAGCAAAGGTGATGGGGAAAAGAGGGAGACCCAGTACTTC.

The chain combines TRBV6-5 with TRBJ1-1, with a possible D match to TRBD1 (5 bases). Per the germline V gene, CDR1 is MNHEY and CDR2 is SVGAGI. This CDR3 has 14 amino acids. The germline V and J ends were trimmed by 6 bases and 3 bases, with 14 bases remaining between them. CDR3 nucleotides: TGTGCCAGCAGAGAAGTCGGGGCGGACACTGAAGCTTTCTTT. Translation: CASREVGADTEAFF.

The V call is TRBV6-1, the J call TRBJ2-7; a weak D match, TRBD1 (7 bases). From germline, CDR1 is MNHNS and CDR2 SASEGT. There are 13 residues in the CDR3. V was shortened by 4 bases and J by 7 bases, with 14 bases between the two germline ends. The CDR3 loop is CASSGTTGREQYF. Here the CDR3 DNA reads TGTGCCAGCAGTGGGACGACAGGGAGGGAGCAGTACTTC.

V gene TRBV11-2 combines with J gene TRBJ2-5; 7 nucleotides agree with TRBD2. This CDR3 is built from 14 residues. Germline V gene data show CDR1 as SGHAT and CDR2 as FQNNGV. V lost 1 base to trimming and J lost 2 bases; unmatched junction nucleotides: 1. CDR3 amino acids: CASSLGGGQETQYF. The CDR3 DNA reads as TGTGCCAGCAGCTTAGGGGGGGGTCAAGAGACCCAGTACTTC.

This clone was counted a single time. The chain joins TRBV2 to TRBJ2-5; TRBD1 matches at 9 bases. Germline V gene data show CDR1 as SNHLY and CDR2 as FYNNEI. With V trimmed by 4 bases and J by 4 bases, 1 base remained unmatched. This CDR3 has 13 residues. CDR3 nucleotide sequence: TGTGCCAGCAGTGGGACAGGGGCAGAGACCCAGTACTTC. The encoded protein is CASSGTGAETQYF.

J is TRBJ2-1 and V is TRBV7-2; D may match TRBD1 or TRBD2 (5 bases each). The CDR3 extends over 14 amino acids. Trimming took off 1 base at V and 7 bases at J, with 11 bases between the two ends. Germline V gene lookup returns CDR1 SGHTA and CDR2 FQGNSA. The CDR3 is CASSLVVGENEQFF. The CDR3 nucleotides read TGTGCCAGCAGCTTAGTTGTGGGGGAGAATGAGCAGTTCTTC.

The genes are TRBV7-2 and TRBJ1-3, with D unresolved. CDR1 is SGHTA, CDR2 FQGNSA, per germline. The CDR3 totals 15 residues. The V end was cut by 3 bases, the J end by 1 base, with 10 bases between. Here the CDR3 DNA reads TGTGCCAGCAGCTTGGGGTCGAGGTCTGGAAACACCATATATTTT. Its translation is CASSLGSRSGNTIYF.

J is TRBJ1-1 and V is TRBV7-3; possibly TRBD1 for D (5 bases). This CDR3 has 14 residues. Germline CDR1 and CDR2: SGHTA and FQGTGA. V dropped 5 bases and J dropped 2 bases, with 12 bases sitting between them. CDR3 nucleotides: TGTGCCAGCAGCCAGACAGTGGCCAACACTGAAGCTTTCTTT. Its protein product is CASSQTVANTEAFF.

This clone was observed a single time. In nucleotides, the CDR3 is TGCGCCAGCAGCCCGGGCCAGCGGGCTAATTTAGAGCAGTTCTTC. As protein: CASSPGQRANLEQFF. This chain uses TRBV5-1 with TRBJ2-1; the D gene is possibly TRBD2 (6 bases). The CDR3 has 15 amino acids. CDR1 SGHRS and CDR2 YFSETQ come from the germline V gene. The germline V and J ends were trimmed by 4 bases and 10 bases, with 21 bases remaining between them.

The V gene is TRBV2, the J gene TRBJ2-5; TRBD1 matches at 7 bases. V lost 5 bases and J lost 1; bases outside the gene matches: 7. Germline V CDR1 and CDR2: SNHLY, FYNNEI. The CDR3 extends over 15 amino acids. For the CDR3, the DNA is TGTGCCAGCAGTCACACACAGGGGACCCAAGAGACCCAGTACTTC. This codes for CASSHTQGTQETQYF. The variable domain in full, with the rest retrieved from reference TRBV2 and TRBJ2-5, is EPEVTQTPSHQVTQMGQEVILRCVPISNHLYFYWYRQILGQKVEFLVSFYNNEISEKSEIFDDQFSVERPDGSNFTLKIRSTKLEDSAMYFCASSHTQGTQETQYFGPGTRLLVL.

This sequence joins TRBV30 and TRBJ2-7; weak D call: TRBD2 (5 bases). CDR1 and CDR2 from the germline V gene are GTSNPN and SVGIG (reference sequence). V was pared by 2 bases and J by 1 base, with 9 bases between. The CDR3 is 13 amino acids. The CDR3 nucleotides read TGTGCCTGGAGTCGGACTGGATCCTACGAGCAGTACTTC. Protein product: CAWSRTGSYEQYF.

This clone has a single count. This sequence joins TRBV30 and TRBJ2-5; TRBD2 aligns across 7 bases. Germline V gene sequence: CDR1 GTSNPN, CDR2 SVGIG (reference sequence). The CDR3 consists of 16 residues. J gave up 5 bases and V 2 bases, and 14 bases lay outside the gene matches. This CDR3 reads CAWSPYWGGPRETQYF. CDR3 DNA: TGTGCCTGGAGTCCCTATTGGGGGGGTCCTCGGGAGACCCAGTACTTC.

J is TRBJ2-3 and V is TRBV18; possibly TRBD2 for D (6 bases). Trimming took 2 bases from V and 2 from J, leaving 11 bases between them. The length of the CDR3 is 15 residues. Germline values: CDR1 KGHSH, CDR2 LQKENI. This CDR3 is CASSPSGPNTDTQYF. The CDR3 DNA is TGTGCCAGCTCACCAAGCGGGCCTAACACAGATACGCAGTATTTT.